This T cell receptor (beta chain) derives from a study of post-analysis software for immune sequencing data (dated by TCRdb to 2015 to 2017). Background for the entire study: Recorded disease courses included relapsing-remitting, secondary progressive and progressive-relapsing multiple sclerosis, with some patients lacking subtype annotation. The multiple sclerosis patient repertoires were compared with 11 previously published healthy control repertoires from donors aged roughly 6 to 27 years. A subset of samples was prepared in parallel using single-end sample barcoding, then pooled and co-amplified after Illumina adapter ligation.

Of note for this clonotype: Its target antigen remains unknown. No quality values exist for individual bases; no much larger clone is one base distant.

The CDR3 has 12 amino acids, counting the end cysteine and phenylalanine. The read is trimmed to its CDR3 DNA, 36 bases read in frame from base 1. V is pared back by 6 bases and J by 6 bases, with 11 bases lying between the germline termini. According to the germline V gene, CDR1 reads SQVTM and CDR2 reads ANQGSEA. What the work shows at the level of the full study, not this receptor alone: Patients showed significantly higher frequencies than controls for about five TRBV segments, among them TRBV5-6, TRBV5-1 and TRBV20-1. The control group was slightly older than the multiple sclerosis patient group. Compared with controls, multiple sclerosis patients had significantly lower normalized Chao1 diversity, a finding suggesting substantial peripheral T-cell clonal expansion. Direct clustering with F measure showed strong co-clustering of samples prepared in the same batch, prompting a batch-effect correction.

Library preparation was by PCR. The sequencer listed for this sample is Illumina HiSeq 2500. Unique molecular identifiers were incorporated into TCR beta cDNA libraries to reduce PCR and sequencing biases. Every 1 to 10 million input T cells yielded approximately 500,000 cDNA molecules, meaning each molecule approximated one T cell. Patient libraries were prepared and sequenced with the same protocol used for the earlier healthy control dataset. Samples belonging to the same batch were prepared together, multiplexed and sequenced on a shared HiSeq lane. Per the authors' processing: MIGEC handled the raw barcoded reads, throwing out single-read molecular identifier groups before consensus assembly and CDR3 extraction. Clonotype tables were post-analysed with VDJtools, normalizing diversity by down-sampling all datasets to the smallest sample size. To correct batch-related cross-sample contamination, repertoire overlap clustering matched CDR3 amino acid sequences but not nucleotide sequences. In TCRdb, the public reads were trimmed at Q25 with fastp and aligned with MiXCR, with productive beta chains retained. When rows share a CDR3 protein, they turn into one entry using the most common DNA and genes. These V and J calls derive from TCRdb rather than the authors' analysis. This sample has about 770,000 distinct CDR3 sequences in its table, and around 46% of those were observed once. 4.9% of the sample lies in the top ten.

To demonstrate the VDJtools post-analysis software, TCR beta repertoires were profiled from the peripheral blood of more than 10 young patients with multiple sclerosis. The multiple sclerosis patients were children and adolescents between 6 and 15 years of age. The chain links TRBV29-1 with TRBJ2-2, with the D gene too uncertain to name. Material: blood. The sequence came from a girl aged 10 to 17 with multiple sclerosis. The sequence in DNA is TGCAGCGTCCCATGGAAAGCCGGGGAGCTGTTTTTT. This gives the protein CSVPWKAGELFF.